This section outlines one T cell receptor beta chain sequence together with its context. What it binds is not known. These data come from a study of T cells expressing NK-cell markers. The study, taken as a whole, reports: Clones of NKG2C+ T cells that had expanded were of unclear HCMV specificity. Of the CD8+ T cells in more than five donors, roughly 1.0-7.0% belonged to dominant NKG2C+ clonotypes.

There are 13 residues in the CDR3. CDR1 SGHRS and CDR2 YFSETQ come from the germline V gene. For each CDR3 protein, TCRdb gives one entry from its re-call of the 5' RACE reads, without DNA. This sample contains about 550,000 distinct CDR3 sequences. The source material was blood T cells: a sorted CD56 or NKG2C T cell subset, CD4+ or CD8+ T cells, or bulk PBMC T cells (not recorded which). The chain recombines TRBV5-1 with TRBJ2-1. The clonotype comes from a man between 18 and 29 years old in good health. The CDR3 loop is CASSSTSYNEQFF.